Each of the 29 T cell receptor beta chains below was sequenced from the same sample in a study of blood T cell repertoires in COVID-19. The data were produced by immunoSEQ multiplex PCR, yet TCRdb's version contains in-frame clones alone and is incomplete. The sample holds some 83,000 clones; around 80% are singletons and the top ten take less than 25%. The sample was peripheral blood. These receptors were obtained from a human donor in a cohort sampled during active COVID-19.

V gene TRBV19 combines with J gene TRBJ2-1, with 9 bases fitting TRBD2. The germline V gene has CDR1 LNHDA and CDR2 SQIVND (reference sequence). This CDR3 comprises 15 residues. The V gene end was trimmed by 3 bases and the J gene end by 7 bases; junction bases not matched to a gene: 7. This chain's CDR3 is CASSIAAGGNNEQFF. As DNA, the CDR3 is TGTGCCAGTAGTATTGCAGCGGGGGGTAATAATGAGCAGTTCTTC.

The rearrangement joins TRBV11-2 to TRBJ2-3; the match to TRBD2 covers 12 bases. Trimming took 5 bases from V and 4 from J; bases not matched to a gene: 16. Looked up from germline, CDR1 is SGHAT and CDR2 is FQNNGV. CDR3 length: 19 residues. The DNA of the CDR3 is TGTGCCAGCAGCGTACTAGCGGGGGGTCTCCTTGAAGTAGCAGATACGCAGTATTTT. Translation gives CASSVLAGGLLEVADTQYF.

J is TRBJ2-3 and V is TRBV7-8, with 7 bases matching TRBD2. With 1 base clipped from V and 6 bases from J, the junction kept 7 bases outside the gene matches. The CDR3 is made up of 15 amino acids. In germline, CDR1 is SGHVS, CDR2 FQNEAQ. The CDR3 spells CASSLVTGGWDTQYF. For the CDR3, the DNA is TGTGCCAGCAGCTTAGTAACGGGGGGTTGGGATACGCAGTATTTT.

This clone was detected many times. This chain connects TRBV5-4 to TRBJ1-6; 8 bases line up with TRBD1. The CDR3 extends over 18 amino acids. In germline, CDR1 is SGHNT, CDR2 YYREEE (reference sequence). V trimming: 4 bases; J trimming: 2 bases; junction bases outside the gene matches: 11. CDR3 nucleotides: TGTGCCAGCAGCCCGATGAAGGCAGGGGGCGCCTATAATTCACCCCTCCACTTT. Translation gives CASSPMKAGGAYNSPLHF.

The gene calls are TRBV9 and TRBJ2-3, with 10 bases fitting TRBD2. From germline, CDR1 is SGDLS and CDR2 YYNGEE. The V gene end was trimmed by 0 bases and the J gene end by 0 bases; junction bases not matched to a gene: 7. This CDR3 region has 18 residues. The CDR3: CASSVEALSGGSTDTQYF. DNA for the CDR3: TGTGCCAGCAGCGTAGAGGCCCTTAGCGGGGGGAGCACAGATACGCAGTATTTT.

The chain is built from TRBV6-5 and TRBJ1-4; weak D call: TRBD1 (6 bases). Germline V lookup: CDR1 MNHEY, CDR2 SVGAGI. V lost 5 bases and J lost 8, with 12 bases in between. This CDR3 has 13 residues. CDR3 in amino acids: CASSQGHWEKLFF. The CDR3 nucleotides are TGTGCCAGCAGTCAGGGACACTGGGAAAAACTGTTTTTT.

This clone was detected a few times. The rearrangement joins TRBV7-9 to TRBJ2-7, with D possibly matching TRBD2 (6 bases). The V gene lost 5 bases and the J gene lost 4 bases, with 12 bases spanning the gap. CDR1 and CDR2 from the germline V gene are SEHNR and FQNEAQ (reference sequence). The CDR3 is 13 residues long. The CDR3 DNA sequence: TGTGCCAGCAGCCGCGGGGCAGCTTACGAGCAGTACTTC. It yields the protein CASSRGAAYEQYF.

The chain couples TRBV3-1 (or the pseudogene TRBV3-2) to TRBJ1-2; 8 positions agree with TRBD1. CDR3 length: 15 residues. Losses at the gene ends were 5 bases for V and 7 bases for J; bases not matched to a gene: 12. In germline, CDR1 is LGHDT, CDR2 YNNKEL (reference sequence). CDR3 DNA: TGTGCCAGCAGCTCCCGGGGAGGACAGGGTGTTGGCTACACCTTC. Protein sequence: CASSSRGGQGVGYTF.

This clone is a singleton in its sample. V usage is TRBV4-2 and J usage is TRBJ1-5, with 9 bases lining up with TRBD1. CDR1 is LGHNA and CDR2 is YNFKEQ in the germline V gene. This CDR3 contains 15 residues. V dropped 0 bases and J dropped 7; count of bases not matched to a gene: 4. CDR3 protein: CASSQEGQGYQPQHF. As DNA, the CDR3 is TGTGCCAGCAGCCAAGAGGGACAGGGCTACCAGCCCCAGCATTTT.

A few counts support this clone. CDR3 sequence (DNA): TGCGCCAGCAGCCAAGTCGGGGGCTACGAGCAGTACTTC. It translates to CASSQVGGYEQYF. The chain couples TRBV4-1 to TRBJ2-7; D possibly corresponds to TRBD2 (6 bases). The CDR3 is 13 amino acids. The V end was cut by 1 base, the J end by 3 bases, with 7 bases between. CDR1 and CDR2 (germline): MGHRA, YSYEKL.

The J gene is TRBJ2-6, the V gene TRBV3-1 (or the pseudogene TRBV3-2); the D is unclear. CDR3 length: 13 amino acids. V lost 3 bases, J lost 4 bases, and 4 bases lay in between. From germline, CDR1 is LGHDT and CDR2 YNNKEL (reference sequence). Written as DNA, the CDR3 is TGTGCCAGCAGCCAGGGCGGGGCCAACGTCCTGACTTTC. Protein: CASSQGGANVLTF.

The rearrangement links TRBV14 to TRBJ1-2, with no clear D. Deletions cut 1 base from V and 3 bases from J, with 12 bases between. Germline CDR1 SGHDN, CDR2 FVKESK. There are 15 residues in the CDR3. The CDR3 sequence: CASSQGDVRYYGYTF. DNA of the CDR3: TGTGCCAGCAGCCAAGGTGACGTGCGGTACTATGGCTACACCTTC.

CDR3 DNA sequence: TGTGCCAGCAGCCAAGTTCCCGGGCCCCAGCATTTT. Translation: CASSQVPGPQHF. The chain has TRBV3-1 (or the pseudogene TRBV3-2) and TRBJ1-5; no clear D. Germline assignment: CDR1 LGHDT and CDR2 YNNKEL (reference sequence). V was cut by 1 base and J by 9 bases, with 7 bases left in between. The CDR3 has 12 residues.

This chain connects TRBV6-2 or TRBV6-3 to TRBJ2-1; TRBD2 aligns across 15 bases. Per germline, CDR1 MNHEY and CDR2 SVGEGT. This CDR3 contains 18 residues. J gave up 3 bases and V 2 bases, and 5 bases lay outside the gene matches. CDR3 nucleotides: TGTGCCAGCAGTTACCCTCGGACTAGCGGGGGGGTCTACAATGAGCAGTTCTTC. Translating gives CASSYPRTSGGVYNEQFF.

The chain uses TRBV19 and TRBJ2-7, with 7 bases fitting TRBD1. Trimming cost V 5 bases and J 8 bases; bases outside gene matches: 18. The germline V gene has CDR1 LNHDA and CDR2 SQIVND (reference sequence). There are 16 residues in the CDR3. CDR3 bases: TGTGCCAGTAGTCCCTACCAGGACAGGTTCTTGGCGAAGCAGTACTTC. Translation: CASSPYQDRFLAKQYF.

Comments on this clone: An end of the junction does not agree with germline; a read error may underlie this. The chain couples TRBV7-7 to TRBJ2-1, with 8 bases aligning to TRBD1. Looked up from germline, CDR1 is SSHAT and CDR2 is FNYEAQ (reference sequence). This CDR3 contains 16 residues. In nucleotides, the CDR3 is TGTGCTAGCAGCCCACTGGGACAGGTAAAAAACAATGAGCAGTTCTTC. Protein product: CASSPLGQVKNNEQFF. Complete variable domain (other parts from reference TRBV7-7 and TRBJ2-1): GAGVSQSPRYKVTKRGQDVTLRCDPISSHATLYWYQQALGQGPEFLTYFNYEAQPDKSGLPSDRFSAERPEGSISTLTIQRTEQRDSAMYRCASSPLGQVKNNEQFFGPGTRLTVL.

The gene calls are TRBV28 and TRBJ2-3; D might be TRBD2 (6 bases). V shed 4 bases and J shed 1 base, with 15 bases lying between them. The CDR3 is made up of 16 amino acids. Germline CDR1 and CDR2: MDHEN and SYDVKM. The CDR3 sequence: CASSSTFGEGTDTQYF. The CDR3 DNA sequence: TGTGCCAGCAGTTCCACTTTCGGGGAGGGCACAGATACGCAGTATTTT.

This chain uses TRBV13 with TRBJ1-1; tentatively, D is TRBD1 (5 bases). The CDR3 sequence is 12 residues long. Germline CDR1 is PRHDT and CDR2 is FYEKMQ (reference sequence). The V gene lost 5 bases and the J gene lost 4 bases, with 8 bases spanning the gap. This CDR3 is CASSNQGTEAFF. As DNA, the CDR3 is TGTGCCAGCAGCAACCAGGGCACTGAAGCTTTCTTT.

CDR3 in amino acids: CASRTTRGGNEKLFF. CDR3 in DNA: TGTGCCAGCAGAACGACCAGGGGTGGTAATGAAAAACTGTTTTTT. V usage is TRBV25-1 and J usage is TRBJ1-4; D might be TRBD1 (6 bases). The V gene's germline CDR1 is MGHDK and CDR2 SYGVNS. V was shortened by 6 bases and J by 4 bases, with 15 bases between the two germline ends. The CDR3 is made up of 15 amino acids.

The J gene is TRBJ2-7, the V gene TRBV12-2; the D call TRBD1 from the table was never checked on the DNA. TRBV12-2 is labeled a pseudogene. This CDR3 is 18 amino acids long. In DNA, the CDR3 is TGTGCAAGTCGCTTAGGAACACGACAGGGGGTAGGGGGTGACGAGCAGTACTTC. Its translation: CASRLGTRQGVGGDEQYF.

In its sample, this clone was seen once. V is TRBV19 and J is TRBJ1-5; a weak D match, TRBD1 (5 bases). The germline V gene has CDR1 LNHDA and CDR2 SQIVND (reference sequence). This CDR3 region has 15 residues. The V gene lost 3 bases and the J gene lost 1 base, with 10 bases spanning the gap. CDR3 DNA sequence: TGTGCCAGTAGTATTGCCAGGGTAAGCAATCAGCCCCAGCATTTT. The encoded protein is CASSIARVSNQPQHF.

The rearrangement joins TRBV28 to TRBJ2-2; the D gene is possibly TRBD1 (5 bases). From germline, CDR1 is MDHEN and CDR2 SYDVKM. This CDR3 contains 13 residues. V was cut by 7 bases and J by 4 bases, with 10 bases left in between. CDR3 protein: CASNLGRTGELFF. The CDR3, as DNA: TGTGCCAGCAACTTGGGGCGCACCGGGGAGCTGTTTTTT.

This chain joins TRBV6-1 and TRBJ1-2; tentative D call: TRBD1 (6 bases). The CDR3 extends over 16 amino acids. From germline, CDR1 is MNHNS and CDR2 SASEGT. V was shortened by 1 base and J by 4 bases, with 16 bases between the two germline ends. CDR3 bases: TGTGCCAGCAGTGAAGTGGGCGCGGGGGCCGGCTATGGCTACACCTTC. As protein: CASSEVGAGAGYGYTF.

The V call is TRBV5-1, the J call TRBJ2-5, with D perhaps TRBD1 (5 bases). Trimming cost V 1 base and J 2 bases, with 12 bases left between them. This CDR3 contains 15 residues. Germline V gene data show CDR1 as SGHRS and CDR2 as YFSETQ. The CDR3 DNA reads TGCGCCAGCAGCTTGAATGTGGGGCGTCAAGAGACCCAGTACTTC. Translating gives CASSLNVGRQETQYF.

This clone was seen once. The chain employs TRBV25-1 and TRBJ2-7, with unresolved D. CDR1 and CDR2 (germline): MGHDK, SYGVNS. The CDR3 covers 17 residues. V was shortened by 10 bases and J by 1 base, with 26 bases between the two germline ends. The CDR3 region is CATPLPVNLIPSYEQYF. The CDR3 DNA follows: TGTGCCACCCCACTTCCCGTGAACCTAATACCTTCCTACGAGCAGTACTTC.

The rearrangement uses TRBV11-2 and TRBJ2-6, with D hard to call. V lost 5 bases and J lost 0, with 5 bases in between. The CDR3 loop spans 14 amino acids. CDR1 and CDR2 (germline): SGHAT, FQNNGV. The CDR3 spells CASSLVSGANVLTF. CDR3 DNA sequence: TGTGCCAGCAGCCTCGTCTCTGGGGCCAACGTCCTGACTTTC.

This clone was found many times. The CDR3 region has the DNA TGTGCTAGTGGTTTGGAAGGAGTTATAAGGTGCTACACCTTC. This gives the protein CASGLEGVIRCYTF. The chain joins TRBV12-5 to TRBJ1-2; unclear D gene. CDR1 and CDR2 from the germline V gene are LGHNT and FRNRAP. V shed 1 base and J shed 9 bases, with 15 bases lying between them. This CDR3 is built from 14 residues.

This clone was seen more than once but under ten times. The chain carries TRBV7-6 and TRBJ2-7; TRBD2 matches at 12 bases. The CDR3 sequence is 15 residues long. Trimming at V came to 3 bases and at J to 5 bases, leaving 5 bases not matched to a gene. Germline values: CDR1 SGHVS, CDR2 FNYEAQ. The CDR3 reads CASSFGLAGRDEQYF. CDR3 nucleotides: TGTGCCAGCAGCTTCGGACTAGCGGGGAGGGACGAGCAGTACTTC.

The rearrangement uses TRBV7-8 and TRBJ2-3, with 7 bases aligning to TRBD2. The J segment lost 6 bases and the V segment lost 4 bases, leaving 10 bases of the junction unmatched. From germline, CDR1 is SGHVS and CDR2 FQNEAQ. The CDR3 sequence is 15 residues long. In DNA, the CDR3 is TGTGCCAGCAGCTCCTTGACTAGCTTAGGGGATACGCAGTATTTT. It is translated as CASSSLTSLGDTQYF. Together with reference TRBV7-8 and TRBJ2-3, the CDR3 gives the full variable domain: GAGVSQSPRYKVAKRGQDVALRCDPISGHVSLFWYQQALGQGPEFLTYFQNEAQLDKSGLPSDRFFAERPEGSVSTLKIQRTQQEDSAVYLCASSSLTSLGDTQYFGPGTRLTVL.